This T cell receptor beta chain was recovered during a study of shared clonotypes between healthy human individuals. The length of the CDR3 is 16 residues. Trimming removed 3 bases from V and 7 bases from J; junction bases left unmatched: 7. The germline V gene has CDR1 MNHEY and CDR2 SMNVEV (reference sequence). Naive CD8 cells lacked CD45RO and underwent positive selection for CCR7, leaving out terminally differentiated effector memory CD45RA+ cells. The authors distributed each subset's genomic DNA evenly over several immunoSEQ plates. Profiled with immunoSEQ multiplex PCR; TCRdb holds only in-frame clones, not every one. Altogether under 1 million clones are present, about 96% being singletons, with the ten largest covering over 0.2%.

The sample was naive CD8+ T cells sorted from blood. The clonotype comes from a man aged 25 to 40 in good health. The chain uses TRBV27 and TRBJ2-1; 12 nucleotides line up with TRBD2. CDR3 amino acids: CASSLGTSGRSNEQFF. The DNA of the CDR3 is TGTGCCAGCAGTTTGGGCACTAGCGGGAGGTCGAATGAGCAGTTCTTC.